Listed here is a single T cell receptor beta chain. Its specificity is not known. The PCR was carried out with 60 Vbeta primers and 13 Jbeta primers. This table comes from immunoSEQ multiplex PCR, and its TCRdb copy is limited to in-frame clones, with some not included. Found here are about 180,000 clones, approximately 84% of them singletons; the top ten hold roughly 5%. This entry belongs to a study of cytomegalovirus exposure and HLA in healthy donors. Findings of the study overall: Analysis performed later found under 20,000 TCR beta sequences associated with HLA alleles at 0.05 false discovery rate.

Donors consisted of healthy bone marrow donors. Trimming removed 1 base at V and 8 bases at J, with 12 bases between. The CDR3 spans 14 residues. Germline CDR1 and CDR2: SEHNR and FQNEAQ (reference sequence). This rearrangement joins TRBV7-9 to TRBJ2-4; D call uncertain. The source of this sequence is a girl aged 5 to 17 in good health and CMV-seropositive. The specimen was PBMCs. CDR3 in amino acids: CASSLGVSRDIQYF. CDR3 bases: TGTGCCAGCAGCTTAGGCGTCTCTCGGGACATTCAGTACTTC.